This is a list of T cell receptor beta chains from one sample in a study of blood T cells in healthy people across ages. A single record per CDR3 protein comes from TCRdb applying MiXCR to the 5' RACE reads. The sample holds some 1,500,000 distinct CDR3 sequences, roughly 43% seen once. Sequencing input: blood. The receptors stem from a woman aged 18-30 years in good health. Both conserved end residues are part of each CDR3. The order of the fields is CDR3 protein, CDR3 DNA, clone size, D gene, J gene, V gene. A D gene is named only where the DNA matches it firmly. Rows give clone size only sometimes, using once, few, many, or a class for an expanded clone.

CDR3: CASSTRIQATQYF
DNA: TGTGCCAGCAGCACCCGGATCCAGGCTACGCAGTATTTT
size: few
D: -
J: TRBJ2-3
V: TRBV9

CDR3: CSARISNNQPQHF
DNA: TGCAGTGCTAGGATCAGCAACAATCAGCCCCAGCATTTT
size: few
D: -
J: TRBJ1-5
V: TRBV20-1

CDR3: CASSQETRHNEQFF
DNA: TGCGCCAGCAGCCAGGAGACTAGGCACAATGAGCAGTTCTTC
size: -
D: -
J: TRBJ2-1
V: TRBV4-3

CDR3: CASSPSSGRLNEQFF
DNA: TGTGCCAGCAGCCCATCTAGCGGGAGACTCAATGAGCAGTTCTTC
size: -
D: TRBD2
J: TRBJ2-1
V: TRBV3-1

CDR3: CATSAPDRRPHEQFF
DNA: TGTGCCACCAGTGCCCCGGACAGGAGGCCCCATGAGCAGTTCTTC
size: few
D: TRBD1
J: TRBJ2-1
V: TRBV24-1

CDR3: CASSSTRLAGVETQYF
DNA: TGTGCCAGCAGTTCGACCCGACTAGCGGGAGTTGAGACCCAGTACTTC
size: -
D: TRBD2
J: TRBJ2-5
V: TRBV27

CDR3: CASSLQGLVPKNIQYF
DNA: TGTGCCAGCAGCCTACAGGGATTGGTACCCAAAAACATTCAGTACTTC
size: -
D: -
J: TRBJ2-4
V: TRBV7-2

CDR3: CSVPTFQETQYF
DNA: TGCAGCGTTCCGACCTTCCAAGAGACCCAGTACTTC
size: -
D: -
J: TRBJ2-5
V: TRBV29-1

CDR3: CASSGGTSDNEQFF
DNA: TGTGCCAGCAGCGGAGGGACTAGCGACAATGAGCAGTTCTTC
size: -
D: TRBD2
J: TRBJ2-1
V: TRBV9

CDR3: CSVVAGQTYEQYF
DNA: TGCAGCGTTGTCGCGGGGCAGACCTACGAGCAGTACTTC
size: few
D: -
J: TRBJ2-7
V: TRBV29-1

CDR3: CASSLVFGQGDTQYF
DNA: TGTGCCAGCAGCTTGGTTTTCGGACAGGGCGATACGCAGTATTTT
size: -
D: TRBD1
J: TRBJ2-3
V: TRBV5-4

CDR3: CASSYSFGRPSYEQYF
DNA: TGTGCCAGCAGTTACTCTTTCGGGAGGCCCTCCTACGAGCAGTACTTC
size: many
D: TRBD2
J: TRBJ2-7
V: TRBV6-2/TRBV6-3

CDR3: CASSLVGTEGNTIYF
DNA: TGTGCCAGCAGCTTAGTAGGGACAGAAGGAAACACCATATATTTT
size: -
D: TRBD1
J: TRBJ1-3
V: TRBV7-2

CDR3: CASSFGGGRDNEQFF
DNA: TGTGCCAGCAGCTTCGGTGGGGGGAGGGACAATGAGCAGTTCTTC
size: -
D: TRBD2
J: TRBJ2-1
V: TRBV11-2

CDR3: CAGKQGPYEQYF
DNA: TGTGCCGGCAAACAGGGTCCCTACGAGCAGTACTTC
size: -
D: -
J: TRBJ2-7
V: TRBV6-6

CDR3: CARPPVWSNQPQHF
DNA: TGTGCCAGACCCCCCGTCTGGAGCAATCAGCCCCAGCATTTT
size: few
D: -
J: TRBJ1-5
V: TRBV11-2

CDR3: CASSYSRLRGYSNQPQHF
DNA: TGTGCCAGCAGTTACTCGAGATTACGGGGATATAGCAATCAGCCCCAGCATTTT
size: few
D: -
J: TRBJ1-5
V: TRBV6-2/TRBV6-3

CDR3: CASSPDDGSDTQYF
DNA: TGTGCCAGCTCACCAGACGACGGATCAGATACGCAGTATTTT
size: -
D: -
J: TRBJ2-3
V: TRBV18

CDR3: CSAKRKFWSEQYF
DNA: TGCAGTGCGAAAAGAAAGTTCTGGAGTGAGCAGTACTTC
size: -
D: -
J: TRBJ2-7
V: TRBV20-1

CDR3: CASSDVARTEAFF
DNA: TGTGCCAGCAGTGATGTAGCGCGAACTGAAGCTTTCTTT
size: -
D: -
J: TRBJ1-1
V: TRBV2

CDR3: CSATNGASWSDTQYF
DNA: TGCAGTGCAACTAATGGGGCTAGCTGGTCAGATACGCAGTATTTT
size: few
D: -
J: TRBJ2-3
V: TRBV20-1

CDR3: CASSWDRVGTEAFF
DNA: TGTGCCAGCAGTTGGGACAGGGTTGGCACTGAAGCTTTCTTT
size: few
D: TRBD1
J: TRBJ1-1
V: TRBV27

CDR3: CASSTGPANEQFF
DNA: TGTGCCAGCAGTACCGGACCAGCGAATGAGCAGTTCTTC
size: -
D: -
J: TRBJ2-1
V: TRBV6-5

CDR3: CASRKHDLLGDTQYF
DNA: TGTGCCAGCAGGAAACATGACCTTCTGGGAGATACGCAGTATTTT
size: few
D: -
J: TRBJ2-3
V: TRBV21-1

CDR3: CASSSPRWGNEQFF
DNA: TGTGCCAGCAGCTCGCCTAGGTGGGGCAATGAGCAGTTCTTC
size: few
D: -
J: TRBJ2-1
V: TRBV7-2

CDR3: CASTRQAGRDTQYF
DNA: TGTGCCAGCACCCGACAAGCGGGACGGGATACGCAGTATTTT
size: -
D: TRBD2
J: TRBJ2-3
V: TRBV7-2